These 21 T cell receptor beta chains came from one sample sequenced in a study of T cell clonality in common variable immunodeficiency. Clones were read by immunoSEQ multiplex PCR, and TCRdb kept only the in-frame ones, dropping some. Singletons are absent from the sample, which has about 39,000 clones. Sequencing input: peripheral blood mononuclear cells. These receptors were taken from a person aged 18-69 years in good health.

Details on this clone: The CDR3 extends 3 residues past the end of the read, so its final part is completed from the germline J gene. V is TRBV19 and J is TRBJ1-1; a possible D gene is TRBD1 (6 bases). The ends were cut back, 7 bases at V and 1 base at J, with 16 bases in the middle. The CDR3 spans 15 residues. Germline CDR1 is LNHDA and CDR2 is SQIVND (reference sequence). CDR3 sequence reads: CASTDRNRENTEAFF. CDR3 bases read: TGTGCCAGTACAGACCGAAACAGGGAGAACACTGAA.

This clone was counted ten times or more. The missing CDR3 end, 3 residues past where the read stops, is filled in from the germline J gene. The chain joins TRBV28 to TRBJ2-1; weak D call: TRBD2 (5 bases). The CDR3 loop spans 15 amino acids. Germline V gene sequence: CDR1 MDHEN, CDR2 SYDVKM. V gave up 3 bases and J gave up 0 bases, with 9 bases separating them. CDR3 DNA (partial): TGTGCCAGCAGTTTTAGCGAGAGCTCCTACAATGAG. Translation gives CASSFSESSYNE. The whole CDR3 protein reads CASSFSESSYNEQFF. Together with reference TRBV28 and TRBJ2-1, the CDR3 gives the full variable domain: DVKVTQSSRYLVKRTGEKVFLECVQDMDHENMFWYRQDPGLGLRLIYFSYDVKMKEKGDIPEGYSVSREKKERFSLILESASTNQTSMYLCASSFSESSYNEQFFGPGTRLTVL.

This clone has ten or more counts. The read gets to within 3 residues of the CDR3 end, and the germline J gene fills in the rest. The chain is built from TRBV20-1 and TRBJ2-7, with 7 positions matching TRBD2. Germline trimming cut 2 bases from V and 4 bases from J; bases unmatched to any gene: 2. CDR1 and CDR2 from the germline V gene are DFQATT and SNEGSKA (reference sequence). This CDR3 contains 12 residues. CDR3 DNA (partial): TGCAGTGCTAGACTAGCGGATTACGAG. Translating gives CSARLADYE. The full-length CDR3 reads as CSARLADYEQYF.

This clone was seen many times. The sequenced CDR3 bases are TGCGCCAGCAGCCCTGAAGGGGTAAGGGGAGAGACC. Translating gives CASSPEGVRGET. The full CDR3 reads CASSPEGVRGETQYF. The rearrangement joins TRBV5-1 to TRBJ2-5, with D possibly TRBD1 on 5 matching bases. The read ends 3 residues shy of where the CDR3 ends; the end is completed using the germline J gene. The germline V gene encodes CDR1 SGHRS and CDR2 YFSETQ. V lost 4 bases and J 4 bases, leaving 17 bases between the germline ends. This CDR3 is built from 15 residues.

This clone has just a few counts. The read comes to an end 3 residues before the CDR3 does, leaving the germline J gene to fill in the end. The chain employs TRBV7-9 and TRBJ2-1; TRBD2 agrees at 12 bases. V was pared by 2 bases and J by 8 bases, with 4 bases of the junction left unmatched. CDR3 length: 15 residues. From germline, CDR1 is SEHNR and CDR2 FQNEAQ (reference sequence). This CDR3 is CASSLTSGRYDEQFF. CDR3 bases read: TGTGCCAGCAGCTTAACTAGCGGGAGGTATGATGAG.

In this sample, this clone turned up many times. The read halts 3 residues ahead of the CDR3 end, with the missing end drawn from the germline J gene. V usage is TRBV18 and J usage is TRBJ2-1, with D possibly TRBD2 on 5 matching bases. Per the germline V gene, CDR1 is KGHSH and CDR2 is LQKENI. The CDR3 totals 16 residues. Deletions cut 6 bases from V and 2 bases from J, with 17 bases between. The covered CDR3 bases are TGTGCCAGCTCGCGTAGCCGGGGTCTCGCCTACAATGAG. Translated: CASSRSRGLAYNE. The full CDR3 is CASSRSRGLAYNEQFF.

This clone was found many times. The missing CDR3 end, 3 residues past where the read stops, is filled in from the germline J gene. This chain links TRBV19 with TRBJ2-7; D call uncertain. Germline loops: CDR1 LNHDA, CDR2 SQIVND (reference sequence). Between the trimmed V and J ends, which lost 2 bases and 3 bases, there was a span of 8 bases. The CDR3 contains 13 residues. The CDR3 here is CASSIRVGYEQYF. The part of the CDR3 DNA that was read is TGTGCCAGTAGTATACGGGTAGGCTACGAG. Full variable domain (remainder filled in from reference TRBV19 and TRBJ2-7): DGGITQSPKYLFRKEGQNVTLSCEQNLNHDAMYWYRQDPGQGLRLIYYSQIVNDFQKGDIAEGYSVSREKKESFPLTVTSAQKNPTAFYLCASSIRVGYEQYFGPGTRLTVT.

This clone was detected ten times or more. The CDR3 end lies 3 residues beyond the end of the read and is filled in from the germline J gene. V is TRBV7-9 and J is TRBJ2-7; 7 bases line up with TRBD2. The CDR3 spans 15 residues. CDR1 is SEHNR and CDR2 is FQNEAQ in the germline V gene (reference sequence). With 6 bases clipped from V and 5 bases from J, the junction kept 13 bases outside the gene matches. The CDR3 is CASRESGVTVHEQYF. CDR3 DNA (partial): TGTGCCAGCAGAGAGAGCGGGGTTACCGTCCACGAG.

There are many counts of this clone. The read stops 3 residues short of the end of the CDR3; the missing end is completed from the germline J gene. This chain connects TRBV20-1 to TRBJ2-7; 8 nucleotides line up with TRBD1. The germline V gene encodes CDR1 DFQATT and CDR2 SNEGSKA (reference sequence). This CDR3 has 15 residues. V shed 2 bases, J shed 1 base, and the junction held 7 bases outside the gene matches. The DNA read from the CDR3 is TGCAGTGCTAGACAGTACCGGGACAGGTCCTACGAG. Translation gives CSARQYRDRSYE. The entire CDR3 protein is CSARQYRDRSYEQYF.

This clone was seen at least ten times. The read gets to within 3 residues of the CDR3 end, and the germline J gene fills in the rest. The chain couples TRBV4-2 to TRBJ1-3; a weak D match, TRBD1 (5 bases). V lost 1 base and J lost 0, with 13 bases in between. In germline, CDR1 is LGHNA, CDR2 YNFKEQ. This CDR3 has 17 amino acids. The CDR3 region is CASSQVLDIISGNTIYF. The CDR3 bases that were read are TGTGCCAGCAGCCAAGTGTTGGACATCATCTCTGGAAACACC.

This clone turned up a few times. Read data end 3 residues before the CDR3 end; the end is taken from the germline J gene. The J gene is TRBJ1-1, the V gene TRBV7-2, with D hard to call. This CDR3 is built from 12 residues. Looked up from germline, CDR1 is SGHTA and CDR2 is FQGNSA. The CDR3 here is CASSVSTYEAFF. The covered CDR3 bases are TGTGCCAGCAGCGTCTCCACCTACGAG. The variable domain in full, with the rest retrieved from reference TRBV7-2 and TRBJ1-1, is GAGVSQSPSNKVTEKGKDVELRCDPISGHTALYWYRQSLGQGLEFLIYFQGNSAPDKSGLPSDRFSAERTGGSVSTLTIQRTQQEDSAVYLCASSVSTYEAFFGQGTRLTVV.

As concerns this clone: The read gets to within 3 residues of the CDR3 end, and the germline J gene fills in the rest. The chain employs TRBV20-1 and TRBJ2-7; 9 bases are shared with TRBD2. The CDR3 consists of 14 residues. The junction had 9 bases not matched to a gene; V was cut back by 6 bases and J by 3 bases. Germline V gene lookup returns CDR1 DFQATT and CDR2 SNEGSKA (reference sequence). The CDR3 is CSAAISGRFYEQYF. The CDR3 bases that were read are TGCAGTGCCGCGATTAGCGGGAGATTCTACGAG.

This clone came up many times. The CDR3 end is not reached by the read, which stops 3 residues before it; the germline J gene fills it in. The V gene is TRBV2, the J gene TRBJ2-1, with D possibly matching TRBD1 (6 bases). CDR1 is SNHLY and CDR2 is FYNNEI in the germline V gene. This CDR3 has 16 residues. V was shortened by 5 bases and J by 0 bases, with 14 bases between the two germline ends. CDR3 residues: CASSPGTSSSYNEQFF. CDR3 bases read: TGTGCCAGCAGTCCCGGGACATCAAGCTCCTACAATGAG.

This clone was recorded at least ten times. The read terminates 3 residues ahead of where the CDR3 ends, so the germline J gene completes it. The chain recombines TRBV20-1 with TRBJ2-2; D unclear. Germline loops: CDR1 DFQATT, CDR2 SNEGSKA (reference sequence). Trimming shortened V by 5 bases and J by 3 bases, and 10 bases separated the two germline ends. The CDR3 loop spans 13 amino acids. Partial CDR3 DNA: TGCAGTGCTCCCCACCGGGACACCGGGGAG. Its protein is CSAPHRDTGE. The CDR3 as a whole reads CSAPHRDTGELFF.

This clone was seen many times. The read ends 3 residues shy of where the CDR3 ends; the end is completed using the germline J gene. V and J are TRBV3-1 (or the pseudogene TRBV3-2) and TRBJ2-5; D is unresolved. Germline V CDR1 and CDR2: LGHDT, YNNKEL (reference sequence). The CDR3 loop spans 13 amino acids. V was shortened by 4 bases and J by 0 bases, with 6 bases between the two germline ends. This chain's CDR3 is CASSPSYQETQYF. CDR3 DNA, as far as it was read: TGTGCCAGCAGCCCCTCGTACCAAGAGACC.

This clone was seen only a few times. CDR3 bases read: TGTGCCAGCATCCGGACTAGCGGAGCTATAGAC. Protein sequence: CASIRTSGAID. In full, the CDR3 is CASIRTSGAIDYTF. The V gene is TRBV6-2 or TRBV6-3, the J gene TRBJ1-2; D unclear. The read gets to within 3 residues of the CDR3 end, and the germline J gene fills in the rest. CDR3 length equals 14 residues. Germline V gene data show CDR1 as MNHEY and CDR2 as SVGEGT.

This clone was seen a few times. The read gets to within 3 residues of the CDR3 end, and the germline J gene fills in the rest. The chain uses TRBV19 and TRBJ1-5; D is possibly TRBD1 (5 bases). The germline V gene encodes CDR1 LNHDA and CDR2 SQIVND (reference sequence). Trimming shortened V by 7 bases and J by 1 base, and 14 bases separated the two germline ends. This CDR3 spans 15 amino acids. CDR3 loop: CASMDRRGSNQPQHF. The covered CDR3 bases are TGTGCCAGTATGGACCGTCGGGGGAGCAATCAGCCC.

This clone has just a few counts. The CDR3 protein is CASSIGGSPLFF. The DNA read from the CDR3 is TGTGCCAGTAGTATAGGAGGTTCACCA. The chain combines TRBV19 with TRBJ1-4, with D hard to call. The read halts 3 residues ahead of the CDR3 end, with the missing end drawn from the germline J gene. The germline gives CDR1 LNHDA, CDR2 SQIVND (reference sequence). There are 12 residues in the CDR3.

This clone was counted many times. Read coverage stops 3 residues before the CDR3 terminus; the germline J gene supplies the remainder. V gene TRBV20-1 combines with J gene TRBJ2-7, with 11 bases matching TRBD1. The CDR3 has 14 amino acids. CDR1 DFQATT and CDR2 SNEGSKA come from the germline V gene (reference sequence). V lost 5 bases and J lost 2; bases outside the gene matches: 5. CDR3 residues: CSAGVGQGAYEQYF. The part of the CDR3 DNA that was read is TGCAGTGCTGGCGTGGGACAGGGGGCCTACGAG.

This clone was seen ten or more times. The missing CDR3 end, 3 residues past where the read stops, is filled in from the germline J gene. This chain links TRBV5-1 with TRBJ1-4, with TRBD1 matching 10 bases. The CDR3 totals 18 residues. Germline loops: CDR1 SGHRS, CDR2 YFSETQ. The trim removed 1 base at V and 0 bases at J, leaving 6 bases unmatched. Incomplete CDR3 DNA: TGCGCCAGCAGCTTGTCGGGACAGGGGATATCAACTAATGAAAAA. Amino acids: CASSLSGQGISTNEK. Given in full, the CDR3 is CASSLSGQGISTNEKLFF.

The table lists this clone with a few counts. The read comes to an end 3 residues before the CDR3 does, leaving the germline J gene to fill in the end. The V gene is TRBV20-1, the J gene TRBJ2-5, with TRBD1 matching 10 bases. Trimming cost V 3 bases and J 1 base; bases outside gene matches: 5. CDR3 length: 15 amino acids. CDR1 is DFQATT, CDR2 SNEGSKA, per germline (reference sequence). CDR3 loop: CSASLRTGGQETQYF. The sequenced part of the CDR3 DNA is TGCAGTGCTAGTTTACGGACAGGGGGCCAAGAGACC.